These T cell receptor beta chains were read from a single sample in a study of CD8 T cells in ankylosing spondylitis. TCRdb redid the calling of the 5' RACE reads with MiXCR, one entry per CDR3 protein. The sample has about 340,000 distinct CDR3 sequences, about 15% seen once. The sequenced material came from blood, either unsorted or a sorted T cell fraction (not recorded which). The receptor set was obtained from a male donor with ankylosing spondylitis or in good health (not recorded which). Each CDR3 is given with its conserved first and last residue. Each record gives: V gene, J gene, clone size, D gene, CDR3 DNA, CDR3 protein. D genes are given only for firm matches. Rows give clone size only sometimes, using once, few, many, or a class for an expanded clone.

v_call: TRBV9
j_call: TRBJ2-1
clone_size: NA
d_call: TRBD2
cdr3_nt: TGTGCCAGCAGCGTAGGTACTAGCGGGTTGGGTGAGCAGTTCTTC
cdr3_aa: CASSVGTSGLGEQFF

v_call: TRBV12-3/TRBV12-4
j_call: TRBJ1-6
clone_size: NA
d_call: NA
cdr3_nt: TGTGCCAGCAGTCAGCAGGGAGATTCACCCCTCCACTTT
cdr3_aa: CASSQQGDSPLHF

v_call: TRBV11-2
j_call: TRBJ1-1
clone_size: few
d_call: NA
cdr3_nt: TGTGCCAGCACCGTAGGGTATGACACTGAAGCTTTCTTT
cdr3_aa: CASTVGYDTEAFF

v_call: TRBV11-2
j_call: TRBJ1-1
clone_size: few
d_call: NA
cdr3_nt: TGTGCCAGCAGCTTAGTTATGGGACCGCTGAACACTGAAGCTTTCTTT
cdr3_aa: CASSLVMGPLNTEAFF

v_call: TRBV9
j_call: TRBJ1-1
clone_size: few
d_call: NA
cdr3_nt: TGTGCCAGCAGCGTAGACGCTATGAACACTGAAGCTTTCTTT
cdr3_aa: CASSVDAMNTEAFF

v_call: TRBV12-3/TRBV12-4
j_call: TRBJ2-4
clone_size: many
d_call: TRBD1
cdr3_nt: TGTGCCAGCAGTTTAGCAGGGCAGGGGGCTAACATTCAGTACTTC
cdr3_aa: CASSLAGQGANIQYF

v_call: TRBV6-1
j_call: TRBJ2-1
clone_size: few
d_call: TRBD2
cdr3_nt: TGTGCCAGCTATCTAGCGGGGGGGATTGAGCAGTTCTTC
cdr3_aa: CASYLAGGIEQFF

v_call: TRBV11-2
j_call: TRBJ1-1
clone_size: few
d_call: NA
cdr3_nt: TGTGCCAGCAGCTCCTACCTGAACACTGAAGCTTTCTTT
cdr3_aa: CASSSYLNTEAFF

v_call: TRBV5-1
j_call: TRBJ1-2
clone_size: NA
d_call: TRBD1
cdr3_nt: TGCGCCAGCAGCCACTCGGACAGGGACGGCTACACCTTC
cdr3_aa: CASSHSDRDGYTF

v_call: TRBV20-1
j_call: TRBJ2-3
clone_size: NA
d_call: NA
cdr3_nt: TGCAGTGCGGGGATCGGAGGGACAGATACGCAGTATTTT
cdr3_aa: CSAGIGGTDTQYF